What follows are 28 T cell receptor beta chains derived from one specimen sequenced in a study of blood T cell repertoires in COVID-19. Data came from immunoSEQ multiplex PCR; TCRdb stores just in-frame clones and leaves some out. The table records over 60,000 clones, nearly 90% of them present only once. Sequencing was performed on peripheral blood. The receptors were sampled from a man at least 80 years old with acute or convalescent COVID-19.

V usage is TRBV6-5 and J usage is TRBJ1-2, with TRBD1 as a possible D gene (5 bases). This CDR3 has 15 residues. From germline, CDR1 is MNHEY and CDR2 SVGAGI. V was clipped by 2 bases and J by 2 bases, with 12 bases between them. In DNA, the CDR3 is TGTGCCAGCAGTTACCGAAGGGGTTACAACTATGGCTACACCTTC. Protein sequence: CASSYRRGYNYGYTF.

V and J are TRBV30 and TRBJ2-7; D is unresolved. V was clipped by 0 bases and J by 1 base, with 10 bases between them. Germline V gene data show CDR1 as GTSNPN and CDR2 as SVGIG (reference sequence). The CDR3 runs 14 residues. CDR3 residues: CAWSVSRNSYEQYF. The CDR3 bases are TGTGCCTGGAGTGTATCCAGGAATTCCTACGAGCAGTACTTC.

The genes are TRBV2 and TRBJ2-5; D perhaps matches TRBD2 (7 bases). Per germline, CDR1 SNHLY and CDR2 FYNNEI. The CDR3 loop spans 12 amino acids. Here the CDR3 reads CATRGAGETQYF. For the CDR3, the DNA is TGTGCAACACGGGGGGCGGGAGAGACCCAGTACTTC.

The gene calls are TRBV19 and TRBJ1-5, with 7 bases matching TRBD1. This CDR3 contains 15 residues. V dropped 9 bases and J dropped 1; count of bases not matched to a gene: 9. The germline V gene encodes CDR1 LNHDA and CDR2 SQIVND (reference sequence). This CDR3 is CASGTDFPSNQPQHF. The DNA for the CDR3 is TGTGCCAGCGGGACAGATTTTCCGAGCAATCAGCCCCAGCATTTT. The variable domain in full, completed from reference TRBV19 and TRBJ1-5, reads DGGITQSPKYLFRKEGQNVTLSCEQNLNHDAMYWYRQDPGQGLRLIYYSQIVNDFQKGDIAEGYSVSREKKESFPLTVTSAQKNPTAFYLCASGTDFPSNQPQHFGDGTRLSIL.

The CDR3 loop is CASSVDTSLNTGELFF. Written as DNA, the CDR3 is TGCGCCAGCAGCGTAGACACATCACTCAACACCGGGGAGCTGTTTTTT. The chain carries TRBV5-1 and TRBJ2-2; D is undetermined. With 4 bases removed from V and 2 bases from J, the gap between germline ends came to 15 bases. CDR1 is SGHRS, CDR2 YFSETQ, per germline. The CDR3 sequence is 16 residues long.

V gene TRBV18 combines with J gene TRBJ1-5, with D uncertain. In germline, CDR1 is KGHSH, CDR2 LQKENI. This CDR3 has 15 residues. Trimming cost V 0 bases and J 2 bases, with 8 bases left between them. For the CDR3, the DNA is TGTGCCAGCTCACCACCTGAGGCGGGCAATCAGCCCCAGCATTTT. Its protein is CASSPPEAGNQPQHF.

The V gene is TRBV11-2, the J gene TRBJ1-1; tentatively, D is TRBD1 (5 bases). This CDR3 region has 13 residues. Trimming took off 3 bases at V and 5 bases at J, with 10 bases between the two ends. In germline, CDR1 is SGHAT, CDR2 FQNNGV. This chain's CDR3 is CASSFGRATEAFF. The CDR3 bases are TGTGCCAGCAGCTTTGGCAGGGCGACTGAAGCTTTCTTT. Variable domain in full (rest from reference TRBV11-2 and TRBJ1-1): EAGVAQSPRYKIIEKRQSVAFWCNPISGHATLYWYQQILGQGPKLLIQFQNNGVVDDSQLPKDRFSAERLKGVDSTLKIQPAKLEDSAVYLCASSFGRATEAFFGQGTRLTVV.

This chain joins TRBV27 and TRBJ1-2; a possible D gene is TRBD1 (6 bases). The CDR3 runs 14 residues. Looked up from germline, CDR1 is MNHEY and CDR2 is SMNVEV (reference sequence). With 6 bases removed from V and 0 bases from J, the gap between germline ends came to 11 bases. The CDR3 protein is CASRKQGPNYGYTF. In nucleotides, the CDR3 is TGTGCCAGCAGGAAACAGGGACCTAACTATGGCTACACCTTC.

This clone has just a few counts. The chain joins TRBV5-6 to TRBJ2-5, with TRBD1 matching 7 bases. J was trimmed by 3 bases and V by 2 bases; bases with no gene match: 1. This CDR3 has 13 residues. Germline CDR1 SGHDT, CDR2 YYEEEE. The chain's CDR3 is CASSFGTEETQYF. The CDR3 DNA is TGTGCCAGCAGCTTCGGGACAGAAGAGACCCAGTACTTC. The full variable domain, its missing parts supplied by reference TRBV5-6 and TRBJ2-5, is DAGVTQSPTHLIKTRGQQVTLRCSPKSGHDTVSWYQQALGQGPQFIFQYYEEEERQRGNFPDRFSGHQFPNYSSELNVNALLLGDSALYLCASSFGTEETQYFGPGTRLLVL.

The chain joins TRBV30 to TRBJ1-4; D is uncertain. CDR1 GTSNPN and CDR2 SVGIG come from the germline V gene (reference sequence). Trimming removed 2 bases from V and 0 bases from J, with 10 bases in between. This CDR3 is built from 15 residues. CDR3 coding DNA: TGTGCCTGGAGTACGATGAGCGCAACTAATGAAAAACTGTTTTTT. This gives the protein CAWSTMSATNEKLFF.

This clone was counted a few times. The rearrangement joins TRBV2 to TRBJ2-4; a possible D gene is TRBD1 (5 bases). The V gene's germline CDR1 is SNHLY and CDR2 FYNNEI. Trimming stripped 1 base from V and 0 bases from J, with 13 bases between. This CDR3 comprises 17 residues. Here the CDR3 reads CASSEGTLSLAKNIQYF. The CDR3 DNA reads TGTGCCAGCAGTGAAGGGACACTTAGTCTAGCCAAAAACATTCAGTACTTC.

The chain links TRBV21-1 to TRBJ2-7; the D segment call TRBD1 is taken from the table without a DNA check. TRBV21-1 is flagged as a pseudogene. There are 14 residues in the CDR3. CDR3 in DNA: TGTGCCAGCAGCATGGACAGACCCACCTACGAGCAGTACTTC. Translated: CASSMDRPTYEQYF.

The chain has TRBV3-1 (or the pseudogene TRBV3-2) and TRBJ1-2, with 8 bases that match TRBD1. The CDR3 contains 15 residues. The V gene's germline CDR1 is LGHDT and CDR2 YNNKEL (reference sequence). Trimming removed 0 bases from V and 7 bases from J; junction bases left unmatched: 7. The CDR3 loop reads CASSQDFQGAVGYTF. CDR3 DNA sequence: TGTGCCAGCAGCCAAGATTTTCAGGGGGCGGTTGGCTACACCTTC.

This rearrangement joins TRBV18 to TRBJ2-5; D uncertain. There are 13 residues in the CDR3. Trimming stripped 4 bases from V and 3 bases from J, with 9 bases between. The germline V gene encodes CDR1 KGHSH and CDR2 LQKENI. CDR3 sequence: CASSLRMEETQYF. The CDR3 DNA sequence: TGTGCCAGCTCACTGAGGATGGAAGAGACCCAGTACTTC.

This chain uses TRBV11-2 with TRBJ2-7; TRBD2 aligns across 7 bases. Germline V gene data show CDR1 as SGHAT and CDR2 as FQNNGV. J gave up 2 bases and V 0 bases, and 4 bases lay outside the gene matches. The CDR3 covers 15 residues. DNA of the CDR3: TGTGCCAGCAGCTTAGAGAGCGGGGATACCTACGAGCAGTACTTC. Its translation is CASSLESGDTYEQYF.

The chain is built from TRBV5-1 and TRBJ1-4; 9 bases agree with TRBD1. Germline lookup yields CDR1 SGHRS and CDR2 YFSETQ. This CDR3 has 17 residues. The J segment lost 8 bases and the V segment lost 4 bases, leaving 15 bases of the junction unmatched. The CDR3 DNA reads as TGCGCCAGCAGCCCGGACAGGGGCCGCCTTGTACTGGAAAAACTGTTTTTT. Amino acid sequence: CASSPDRGRLVLEKLFF.

The rearrangement links TRBV7-3 to TRBJ2-3; D might be TRBD2 (6 bases). V was cut by 1 base and J by 6 bases, with 11 bases left in between. This CDR3 comprises 14 residues. CDR1 and CDR2 from the germline V gene are SGHTA and FQGTGA. CDR3 in amino acids: CASSLMTGEDTQYF. Here the CDR3 DNA reads TGTGCCAGCAGCTTAATGACGGGAGAGGATACGCAGTATTTT.

CDR3 sequence: CASSFTGGDGYTF. For the CDR3, the DNA is TGTGCCAGCAGCTTTACAGGGGGCGATGGCTACACCTTC. The V call is TRBV5-5, the J call TRBJ1-2; 9 bases are a match to TRBD1. This CDR3 has 13 amino acids. The trim removed 2 bases at V and 6 bases at J, leaving 2 bases unmatched. The germline V gene encodes CDR1 SGHKS and CDR2 YYEKEE (reference sequence).

Only one count was recorded for this clone. The CDR3 DNA is TGTGCCAGCAGCCTTGGACAGGGGACTAGACCCCTCCACTTT. This encodes CASSLGQGTRPLHF. The chain is built from TRBV13 and TRBJ1-6, with TRBD1 matching over 9 bases. From germline, CDR1 is PRHDT and CDR2 FYEKMQ (reference sequence). The CDR3 is 14 amino acids. V shed 5 bases and J 12 bases; nucleotides not matched to a gene: 8.

The chain is built from TRBV5-5 and TRBJ1-1, with TRBD1 matching 7 bases. The CDR3 runs to 16 residues. Germline values: CDR1 SGHKS, CDR2 YYEKEE (reference sequence). The V and J ends lost 2 bases and 1 base, in that order; junction bases with no gene match: 8. The CDR3 region is CASSFGPGTANTEAFF. As DNA, the CDR3 is TGTGCCAGCAGCTTCGGTCCCGGGACAGCGAACACTGAAGCTTTCTTT.

The rearrangement uses TRBV28 and TRBJ2-3; weak D call: TRBD2 (5 bases). The CDR3 is made up of 14 amino acids. V lost 2 bases, J lost 3 bases, and 9 bases lay in between. From germline, CDR1 is MDHEN and CDR2 SYDVKM. The CDR3 is CASSLGRRTDTQYF. DNA of the CDR3: TGTGCCAGCAGTTTAGGCAGGAGGACAGATACGCAGTATTTT.

J is TRBJ1-2 and V is TRBV5-6; 8 nucleotides align to TRBD1. This CDR3 has 15 amino acids. J lost 1 base, V lost 3 bases, and 5 bases had no gene match. Germline CDR1 SGHDT, CDR2 YYEEEE. Here the CDR3 DNA reads TGTGCCAGCAGCTGGGGACAGGATCGTAACTATGGCTACACCTTC. This codes for CASSWGQDRNYGYTF.

This clone was observed once. V usage is TRBV11-3 and J usage is TRBJ1-4, with 9 nucleotides matching TRBD1. Germline CDR1 reads SGHNT; CDR2 reads YENEEA. Trimming took 5 bases from V and 5 from J; bases not matched to a gene: 6. The length of the CDR3 is 15 residues. The CDR3 DNA sequence: TGTGCCAGCAGCATACCCGGGACAGGGAATGAAAAACTGTTTTTT. It codes for CASSIPGTGNEKLFF. Together with reference TRBV11-3 and TRBJ1-4, the CDR3 gives the full variable domain: EAGVVQSPRYKIIEKKQPVAFWCNPISGHNTLYWYLQNLGQGPELLIRYENEEAVDDSQLPKDRFSAERLKGVDSTLKIQPAELGDSAVYLCASSIPGTGNEKLFFGSGTQLSVL.

This rearrangement joins TRBV7-8 to TRBJ2-7; TRBD1 agrees at 8 bases. This CDR3 is built from 15 residues. Germline trimming cut 5 bases from V and 3 bases from J; bases unmatched to any gene: 9. CDR1 SGHVS and CDR2 FQNEAQ come from the germline V gene. CDR3 sequence: CASSPADRDNYEQYF. The CDR3 DNA reads as TGTGCCAGCAGCCCAGCGGACAGGGATAACTACGAGCAGTACTTC.

The chain couples TRBV7-9 to TRBJ1-3; TRBD1 matches 8 bases. With V trimmed by 3 bases and J by 3 bases, 4 bases remained unmatched. This CDR3 has 15 residues. Germline V gene sequence: CDR1 SEHNR, CDR2 FQNEAQ (reference sequence). CDR3: CASSFAGGSGNTIYF. CDR3 bases: TGTGCCAGCAGCTTTGCAGGGGGCAGTGGAAACACCATATATTTT.

DNA of the CDR3: TGTGCCAGCAGCTTGCCAGGGGGCAACTATGGCTACACCTTC. Its protein product is CASSLPGGNYGYTF. V gene TRBV5-8 combines with J gene TRBJ1-2, with 8 bases that match TRBD1. Germline V CDR1 and CDR2: SGHTS, YDEGEE. The CDR3 runs to 14 residues. V lost 1 base to trimming and J lost 2 bases; unmatched junction nucleotides: 1.

The chain has TRBV7-9 and TRBJ2-1, with no clear D. V was trimmed by 2 bases and J by 5 bases, leaving 7 bases between them. Per germline, CDR1 SEHNR and CDR2 FQNEAQ (reference sequence). The CDR3 is made up of 13 amino acids. This CDR3 is CASSLSHNNEQFF. CDR3 sequence (DNA): TGTGCCAGCAGCTTAAGTCACAACAATGAGCAGTTCTTC.

The chain links TRBV7-2 to TRBJ1-1; 7 bases map to TRBD1. Germline V gives CDR1 SGHTA, CDR2 FQGNSA. This CDR3 has 14 residues. The V gene end was trimmed by 5 bases and the J gene end by 3 bases; junction bases not matched to a gene: 6. CDR3 nucleotide sequence: TGTGCCAGCAGCGTTACAGGGGTGGACACTGAAGCTTTCTTT. It specifies CASSVTGVDTEAFF.